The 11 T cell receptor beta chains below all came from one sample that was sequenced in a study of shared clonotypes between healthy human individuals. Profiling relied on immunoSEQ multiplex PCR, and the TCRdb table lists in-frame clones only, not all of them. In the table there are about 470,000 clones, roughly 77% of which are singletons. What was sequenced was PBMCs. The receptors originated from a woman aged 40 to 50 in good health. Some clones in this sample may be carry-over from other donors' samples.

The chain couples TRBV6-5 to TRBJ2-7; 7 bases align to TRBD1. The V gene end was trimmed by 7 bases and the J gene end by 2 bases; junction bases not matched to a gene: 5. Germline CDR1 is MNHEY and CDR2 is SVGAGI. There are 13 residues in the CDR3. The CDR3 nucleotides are TGTGCCAGCACTAGGACAGGTACCTACGAGCAGTACTTC. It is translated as CASTRTGTYEQYF.

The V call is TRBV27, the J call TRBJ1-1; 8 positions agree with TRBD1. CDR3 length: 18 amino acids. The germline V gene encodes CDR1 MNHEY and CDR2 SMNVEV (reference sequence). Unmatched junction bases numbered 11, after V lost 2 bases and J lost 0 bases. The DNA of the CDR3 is TGTGCCAGCAGTTTAGCGGGCAGGGGGCGGGCTATGAACACTGAAGCTTTCTTT. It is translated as CASSLAGRGRAMNTEAFF.

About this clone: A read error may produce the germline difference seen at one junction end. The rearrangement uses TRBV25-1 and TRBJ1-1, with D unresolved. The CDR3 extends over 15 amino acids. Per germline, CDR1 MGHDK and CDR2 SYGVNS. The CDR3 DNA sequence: TGTGCCGGCAGTGAATGGATTGGCAGTGGGACTGAAGCTTTCTTT. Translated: CAGSEWIGSGTEAFF.

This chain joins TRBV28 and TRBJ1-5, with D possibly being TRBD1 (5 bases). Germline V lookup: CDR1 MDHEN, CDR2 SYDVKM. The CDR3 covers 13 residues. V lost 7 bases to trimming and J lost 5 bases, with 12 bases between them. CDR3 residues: CASTRQGDQPQHF. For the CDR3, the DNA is TGTGCCAGCACCCGTCAGGGAGATCAGCCCCAGCATTTT.

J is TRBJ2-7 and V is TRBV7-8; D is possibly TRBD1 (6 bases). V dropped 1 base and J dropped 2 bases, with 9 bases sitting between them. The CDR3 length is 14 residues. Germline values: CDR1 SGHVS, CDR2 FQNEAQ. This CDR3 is CASSLEGDTYEQYF. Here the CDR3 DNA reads TGTGCCAGCAGCTTAGAGGGGGACACCTACGAGCAGTACTTC.

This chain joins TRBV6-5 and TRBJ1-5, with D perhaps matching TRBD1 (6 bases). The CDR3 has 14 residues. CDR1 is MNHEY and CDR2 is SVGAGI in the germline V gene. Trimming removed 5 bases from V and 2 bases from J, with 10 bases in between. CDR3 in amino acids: CASSPQGRNQPQHF. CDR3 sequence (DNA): TGTGCCAGCAGTCCACAGGGCCGCAATCAGCCCCAGCATTTT.

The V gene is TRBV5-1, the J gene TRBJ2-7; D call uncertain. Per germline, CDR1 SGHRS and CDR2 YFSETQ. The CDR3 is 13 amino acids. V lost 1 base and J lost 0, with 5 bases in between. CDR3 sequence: CASSLKSSYEQYF. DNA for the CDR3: TGCGCCAGCAGCTTGAAGAGCTCCTACGAGCAGTACTTC.

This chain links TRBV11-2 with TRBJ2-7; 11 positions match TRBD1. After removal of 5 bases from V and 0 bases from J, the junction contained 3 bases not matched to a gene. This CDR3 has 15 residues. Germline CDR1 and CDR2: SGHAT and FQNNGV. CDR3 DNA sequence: TGTGCCAGCAGCCCTGGGACAGGGGGCTCCTACGAGCAGTACTTC. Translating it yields CASSPGTGGSYEQYF.

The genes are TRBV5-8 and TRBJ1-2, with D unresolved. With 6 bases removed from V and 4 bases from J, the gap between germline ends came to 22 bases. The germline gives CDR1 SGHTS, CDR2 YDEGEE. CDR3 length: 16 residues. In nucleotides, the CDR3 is TGTGCCAGCAACCTGCCCGGACTGGGCCTATCCTATGGCTACACCTTC. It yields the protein CASNLPGLGLSYGYTF.

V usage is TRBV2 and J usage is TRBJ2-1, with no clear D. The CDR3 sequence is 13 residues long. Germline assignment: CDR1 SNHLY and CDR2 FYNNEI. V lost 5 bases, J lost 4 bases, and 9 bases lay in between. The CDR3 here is CASSTGLYNEQFF. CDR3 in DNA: TGTGCCAGCAGTACCGGCCTTTACAATGAGCAGTTCTTC.

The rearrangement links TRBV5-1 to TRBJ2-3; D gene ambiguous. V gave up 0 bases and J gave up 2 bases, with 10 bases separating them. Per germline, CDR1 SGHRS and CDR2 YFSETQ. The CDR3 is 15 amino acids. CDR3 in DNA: TGCGCCAGCAGCTTGGACCGACCCCCCACAGATACGCAGTATTTT. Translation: CASSLDRPPTDTQYF.